Below are 2 T cell receptor beta chains sequenced from a single sample in a study of blood T cell repertoires in COVID-19. Assay used: immunoSEQ multiplex PCR; TCRdb lists only in-frame clones, some missing. The sample has around 250,000 clones; around 90% are singletons. The sequencing sample was made of PBMCs or T cells enriched from blood (not recorded which). The receptors were gathered from a woman between 40 and 50 years old who had been exposed to COVID-19.

The count of this clone is one. CDR3: CASSELTGFNQPQHF. The DNA for the CDR3 is TGTGCCAGCAGTGAACTTACAGGGTTCAATCAGCCCCAGCATTTT. V gene TRBV6-1 combines with J gene TRBJ1-5; D might be TRBD1 (6 bases). Between the trimmed V and J ends, which lost 2 bases and 3 bases, there was a span of 11 bases. The CDR3 totals 15 residues. CDR1 is MNHNS, CDR2 SASEGT, per germline.

This sequence joins TRBV18 and TRBJ1-3, with 7 bases lining up with TRBD1. The ends lost 3 bases at V and 2 bases at J; junction bases unmatched: 10. The CDR3 sequence is 17 residues long. Germline V gene lookup returns CDR1 KGHSH and CDR2 LQKENI. CDR3 sequence (DNA): TGTGCCAGCTCACCCCTCTTGAAGACAGGGACTGGAAACACCATATATTTT. Translated: CASSPLLKTGTGNTIYF.